This T cell receptor (beta chain) stems from a study of beta chain bispecific antibodies for T cell cancers (dated by TCRdb to the early 2020s). Regarding the study in general: Healthy donor T cells were cocultured with T cell leukemia lines and bispecific antibodies, then TRBV sequencing of surviving cells measured the depletion of each TRBV family.

This clonotype is classified as medium-sized (0.01 to 0.1%). Its binding antigen is unknown. Base qualities are not provided; no much larger clone lies one nucleotide away. T cells were expanded from blood mononuclear cells for around 3 days using either anti-CD3 antibody OKT3 or CD3/CD28 Dynabeads. Expanded T cells were maintained in RPMI 1640 supplemented with around 9.1% fetal bovine serum, recombinant human IL-2 (about 100 IU/ml) and IL-7 (around 5.3 ng/ml). Each coculture mixed about 50,000 target cells and about 50,000 normal T cells with bispecific antibody in about 100 ul and was incubated at 37 degrees C for about 15 hours. Each bispecific antibody was composed of two single-chain variable fragments, which were expressed in a single-chain diabody format with a His tag. The effector T cells were obtained from healthy human donors, with peripheral blood mononuclear cells isolated from leukapheresis samples by Ficoll density gradient centrifugation.

Unique molecular identifier barcodes were built into the libraries and used for clonotype quantification. Qiagen AllPrep DNA/RNA Micro kits were used to isolate total RNA, and an Agilent TapeStation was used to check RNA quality. TCR beta libraries were built by 5' RACE: cDNA synthesis followed by two PCR steps using TCR beta constant-region gene-specific primers. Sequencing of the TCR beta libraries was done on an Illumina MiSeq platform. The study's own analysis went as follows. Reads were processed with MIGEC, MiXCR and VDJtools. To get a clonotype's frequency, the unique molecular identifiers belonging to that clonotype were divided by all unique molecular identifiers in the sample. Clones were called with MiXCR by TCRdb after fastp trimmed the public reads at Q25, and only in-frame beta chains were retained. Every entry covers one CDR3 protein and lists the most common genes and DNA from its rows. TCRdb's processing, not the authors' own work, is the source of the V and J calls. This sample gives some 20,000 distinct CDR3 sequences in total; under 3% of them show up just once. The ten largest clones represent approximately 29% of the sample.

The paper's findings and limits, for the study overall: Each sequenced sample mixed leukemia cell line cells with normal T cells, and most targeted TRBV signal came from the leukemia cells rather than normal T cells.

Sequencing was carried out using healthy donor T cells cultured with leukemia cells. This clonotype was obtained from a human donor in good health. Some clones in this sample may be carry-over from other donors' samples.

The sequence in DNA is TGTGCCATCAGTGAGTCGGGCAGGGCAGGCACAGATACGCAGTATTTT. Translated, this gives CAISESGRAGTDTQYF. The V and J genes are TRBV10-3 and TRBJ2-3; the D gene is possibly TRBD1, with 5 bases matching. Trimming removed 0 bases from V and 1 base from J, leaving 11 bases between the germline ends. The CDR3 numbers 16 residues from cysteine through phenylalanine. Only the CDR3 portion is preserved as DNA: 48 bases, with reading frame beginning at the first base. As encoded in the germline V gene, CDR1 is ENHRY while CDR2 is SYGVKD.